This T cell receptor (beta chain) was profiled in a study of blood T cells in healthy people across ages. The CDR3 runs to 16 residues. The germline V and J ends were trimmed by 6 bases and 2 bases, with 20 bases remaining between them. This clonotype came up once. With a J-beta primer mix and a sample-barcoded 5' primer, a second PCR ran about 6 to 11 cycles. Each CDR3 protein is one row after TCRdb ran MiXCR on the 5' RACE reads. This sample has hundreds of thousands of distinct CDR3 sequences; about 43% occur once, and the top ten carry 30%. Total RNA amounts of at least 5 micrograms were extracted per sample.

The clonotype comes from a man aged 80 or over in good health. The chain couples TRBV12-3 or TRBV12-4 to TRBJ2-7; perhaps TRBD2 as D (6 bases). The sequenced material came from blood. The CDR3 DNA is TGTGCCAGCAGCCAAGGCGGGATAGCGGTCACCTACGAGCAGTACTTC. Translating gives CASSQGGIAVTYEQYF.